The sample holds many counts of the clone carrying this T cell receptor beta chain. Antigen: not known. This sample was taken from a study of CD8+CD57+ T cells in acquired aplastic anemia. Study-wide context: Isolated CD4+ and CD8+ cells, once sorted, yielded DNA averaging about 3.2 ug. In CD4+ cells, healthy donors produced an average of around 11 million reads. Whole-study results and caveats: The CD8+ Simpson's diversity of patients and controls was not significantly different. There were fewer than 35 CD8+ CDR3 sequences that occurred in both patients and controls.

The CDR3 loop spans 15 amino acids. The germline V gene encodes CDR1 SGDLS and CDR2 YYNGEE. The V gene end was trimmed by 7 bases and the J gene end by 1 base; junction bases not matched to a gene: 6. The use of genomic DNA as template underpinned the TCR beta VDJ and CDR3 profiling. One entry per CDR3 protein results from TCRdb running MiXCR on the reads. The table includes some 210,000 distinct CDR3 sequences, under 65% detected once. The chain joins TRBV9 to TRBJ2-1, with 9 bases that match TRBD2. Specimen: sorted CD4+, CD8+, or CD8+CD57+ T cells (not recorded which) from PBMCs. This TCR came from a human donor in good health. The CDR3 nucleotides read TGTGCCAGCGGAGTGACTAGCGGTTCCTACAATGAGCAGTTCTTC. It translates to CASGVTSGSYNEQFF.